This T cell receptor (beta chain) was documented in a study of T cell changes during pregnancy in multiple sclerosis. Clones were read by immunoSEQ multiplex PCR, and TCRdb kept only the in-frame ones, dropping some. The sample contains about 38,000 clones, 75% to 95% of which appear only once. This CDR3 is built from 12 residues. CDR1 is MNHNY, CDR2 SVGAGI, per germline (reference sequence). With 4 bases removed from V and 8 bases from J, the gap between germline ends came to 9 bases. This clone was detected only once. The chain employs TRBV6-6 and TRBJ1-3; no firm D call. This TCR was sampled from a female donor with multiple sclerosis, enrolled in a pregnancy study. Material: CD8+ T cells from peripheral blood mononuclear cells, obtained after pregnancy. The CDR3 loop reads CASSWAKDTIYF. The CDR3 DNA reads TGTGCCAGCAGTTGGGCGAAAGACACCATATATTTT.